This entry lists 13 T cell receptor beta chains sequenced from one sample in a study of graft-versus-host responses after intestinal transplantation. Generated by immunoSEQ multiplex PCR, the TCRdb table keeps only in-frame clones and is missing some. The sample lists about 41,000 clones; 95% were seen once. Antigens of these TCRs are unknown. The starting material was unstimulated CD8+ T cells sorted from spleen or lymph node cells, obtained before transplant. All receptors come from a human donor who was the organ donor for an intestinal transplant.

The chain's CDR3 is CATSSRFPGTGRYEQYF. The CDR3 DNA is TGTGCCACCAGCAGCCGCTTCCCCGGGACAGGGAGGTACGAGCAGTACTTC. V and J are TRBV15 and TRBJ2-5; 9 bases are shared with TRBD1. TRBJ2-7 matches the DNA end more closely, so the J call is doubtful. Per the germline V gene, CDR1 is LNHNV and CDR2 is YYDKDF (reference sequence). The CDR3 length is 17 residues.

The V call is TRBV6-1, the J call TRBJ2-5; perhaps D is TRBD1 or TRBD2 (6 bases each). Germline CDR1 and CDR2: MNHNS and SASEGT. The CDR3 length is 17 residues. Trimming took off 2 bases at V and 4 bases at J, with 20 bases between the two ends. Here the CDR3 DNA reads TGTGCCAGCAGTGAACTTAGGGGGGCCAGTTACAGAGAGACCCAGTACTTC. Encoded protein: CASSELRGASYRETQYF.

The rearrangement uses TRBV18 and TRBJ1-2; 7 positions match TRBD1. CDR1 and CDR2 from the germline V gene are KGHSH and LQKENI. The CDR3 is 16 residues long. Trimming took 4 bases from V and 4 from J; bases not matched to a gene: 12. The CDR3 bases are TGTGCCAGCTCACGCGACCGGGACAGCTTAATCTATGGCTACACCTTC. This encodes CASSRDRDSLIYGYTF.

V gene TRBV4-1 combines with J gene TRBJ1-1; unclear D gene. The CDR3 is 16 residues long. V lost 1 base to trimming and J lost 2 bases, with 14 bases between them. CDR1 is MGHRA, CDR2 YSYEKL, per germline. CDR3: CASSQGRTFFNTEAFF. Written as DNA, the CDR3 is TGCGCCAGCAGCCAAGGGAGGACCTTTTTTAACACTGAAGCTTTCTTT.

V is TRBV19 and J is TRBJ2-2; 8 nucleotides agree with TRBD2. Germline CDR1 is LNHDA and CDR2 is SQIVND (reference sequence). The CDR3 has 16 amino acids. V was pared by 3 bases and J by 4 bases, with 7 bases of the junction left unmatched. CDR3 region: CASSIYGGAPTGELFF. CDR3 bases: TGTGCCAGTAGTATTTACGGGGGGGCCCCCACCGGGGAGCTGTTTTTT.

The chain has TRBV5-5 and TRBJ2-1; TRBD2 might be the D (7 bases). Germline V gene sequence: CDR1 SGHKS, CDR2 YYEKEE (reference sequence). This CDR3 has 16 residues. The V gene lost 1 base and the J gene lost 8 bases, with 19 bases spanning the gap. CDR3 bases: TGTGCCAGCAGCTTGCTTACGGGGGGCCCCGGGGATGAGCAGTTCTTC. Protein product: CASSLLTGGPGDEQFF.

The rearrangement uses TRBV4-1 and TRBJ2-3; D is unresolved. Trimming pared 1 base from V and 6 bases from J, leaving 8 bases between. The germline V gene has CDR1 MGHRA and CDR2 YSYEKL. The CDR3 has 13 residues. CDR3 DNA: TGCGCCAGCAGCCAAGGCATGCCCGATACGCAGTATTTT. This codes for CASSQGMPDTQYF.

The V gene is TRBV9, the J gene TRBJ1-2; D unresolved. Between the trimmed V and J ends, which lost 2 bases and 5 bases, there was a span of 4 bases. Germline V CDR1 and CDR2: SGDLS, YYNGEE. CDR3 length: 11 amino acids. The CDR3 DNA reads TGTGCCAGCAGCGTTCTGTATGGCTACACCTTC. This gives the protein CASSVLYGYTF.

CDR3 sequence: CASSWFAGGLVGDTQYF. The DNA for the CDR3 is TGTGCCAGCAGCTGGTTCGCGGGGGGATTGGTTGGAGATACGCAGTATTTT. This chain links TRBV7-9 with TRBJ2-3; 8 bases fit TRBD2. Trimming took 4 bases from V and 5 from J; bases not matched to a gene: 14. This CDR3 has 17 residues. Germline V gene lookup returns CDR1 SEHNR and CDR2 FQNEAQ (reference sequence).

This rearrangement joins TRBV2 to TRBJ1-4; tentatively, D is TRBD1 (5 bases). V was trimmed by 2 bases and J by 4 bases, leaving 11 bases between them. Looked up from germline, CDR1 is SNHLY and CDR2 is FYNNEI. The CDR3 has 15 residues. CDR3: CASSELGDLNEKLFF. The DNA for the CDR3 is TGTGCCAGCAGTGAACTGGGGGACCTTAATGAAAAACTGTTTTTT.

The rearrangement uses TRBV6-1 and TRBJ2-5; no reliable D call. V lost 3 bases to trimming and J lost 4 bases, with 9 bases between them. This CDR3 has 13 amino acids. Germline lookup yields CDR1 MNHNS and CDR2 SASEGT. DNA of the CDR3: TGTGCCAGCAGTGAGGCCCCTCTAGAGACCCAGTACTTC. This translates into CASSEAPLETQYF.

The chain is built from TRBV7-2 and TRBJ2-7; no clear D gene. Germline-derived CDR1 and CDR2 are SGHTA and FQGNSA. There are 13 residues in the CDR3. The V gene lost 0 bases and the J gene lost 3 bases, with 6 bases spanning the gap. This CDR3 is CASSLAGLYEQYF. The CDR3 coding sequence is TGTGCCAGCAGCTTAGCGGGTCTCTACGAGCAGTACTTC.

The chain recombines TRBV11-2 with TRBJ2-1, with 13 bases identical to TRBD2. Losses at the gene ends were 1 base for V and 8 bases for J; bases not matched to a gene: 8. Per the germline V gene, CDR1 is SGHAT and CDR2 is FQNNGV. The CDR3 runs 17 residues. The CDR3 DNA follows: TGTGCCAGCAGCTTAGTGGTTTGGGGACTAGCGGGGTATGAGCAGTTCTTC. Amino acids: CASSLVVWGLAGYEQFF.